This T cell receptor beta chain is from a study of regulatory T cells in long-lasting Graves disease. With respect to this clonotype: A much more abundant neighbour one base away suggests this may be a read error.

The germline V gene has CDR1 LGHNT and CDR2 FRNRAP. The CDR3 sequence is 14 residues long. According to the study, TCR beta libraries were built with iRepertoire HTBI primers and CDR3-region Arm-PCR. TCRdb passed the multiplex PCR reads through MiXCR, listing each CDR3 protein once. Counted here are hundreds of thousands of distinct CDR3 sequences, under 20% occurring once; the ten biggest clones make up 18%. The time point denotes: newly diagnosed GD, antithyroid drugs for less than 3 months. PBMCs were the source of the RNA used for TCR sequencing. This sample was also put to use in a study of T cells in Graves' hyperthyroidism and ophthalmopathy. That paper states: The TCR CDR3 was amplified in a first-round RT-PCR using the HTBI primer set.

The genes are TRBV12-5 and TRBJ2-5; D is possibly TRBD1 (6 bases). This TCR came from a woman aged 25 to 39 with Graves disease. The sample here was peripheral blood mononuclear cells (PBMCs), taken at new diagnosis, from a patient treated with antithyroid drugs. CDR3 in DNA: TGTGCTAGTGGGTTGCGTAAAAAGGGGGAGACCCGGTACTTC. It specifies CASGLRKKGETRYF.